This T cell receptor beta chain came from a study of cytomegalovirus exposure and HLA in healthy donors (dated 2017 in TCRdb). With regard to the full study: According to an earlier analysis of a few hundred of the donors, some 180 million T cells yielded 90 million to 140 million unique TCR beta sequences and 276 Gb of sequence data. Approximately 300 gigabases of sequencing data and 70 million to 95 million unique TCR sequences made up an early release that covered 500 to 650 HLA-typed donors. Of the roughly 400 genotyped donors, roughly 80% fell in the genetic ancestry cluster associated with self-reported Caucasian donors. The aim of the study was to test whether cataloging public T cell receptors could identify signatures of past pathogen exposure. The T cell repertoires of around 730 subjects were profiled by immunosequencing and related to cytomegalovirus serostatus. In addition to the first cohort of 500 to 850 subjects, a separate validation cohort of 120 different subjects was used. High-throughput TCR immunosequencing, statistical association of individual TCRs with disease status, and machine learning were combined to predict cytomegalovirus infection status. In a later analysis, previously published TCR beta repertoires from 550 to 700 donors were re-analyzed and high-resolution HLA genotyping was added so that TCR occurrence patterns could be studied. Rather than using new phenotypic data, the later analysis identified candidate immune exposures from TCR beta sequences and from how often those sequences occurred across donors. An earlier analysis of fewer than 700 of the donors applied high-throughput TCR beta sequencing to assess whether each TCR beta V gene segment acted as functional or pseudogenic. Alongside the repertoire data, information on donor age, sex, ethnicity and CMV serostatus was compiled. Genome-wide SNP genotypes for about three fifths of the roughly 700 donors were used in a later genetic analysis, which treated that subset as a discovery cohort. Every repertoire in the discovery cohort had been generated on one and the same sequencing platform. HLA typing covered class I and class II loci at four-digit resolution. The number of donors typed differed by locus, with about 629-640 for A, B, C, DRB1 and DQB1, more than 500 for DQA1, under 610 for DPA1, and approximately 470 for DPB1. A handful of DR-DQ haplotypes were treated as single units for association and clustering because of strong linkage in the cohort. On average, 235,054 unique TCR beta nucleotide sequences were sequenced per donor among 350 to 400 genotyped donors of the cohort, with about 19% of those sequences being non-productive.

A note on this clone: What this receptor recognizes is not known. Base qualities are not provided; no much larger clone lies one nucleotide away.

V is cut by 0 bases and J by 2 bases, and the space between the germline ends is 5 bases. CDR1 and CDR2 are read off the germline V gene (reference sequence) as PRHDT and FYEKMQ. The CDR3 holds 14 amino acids from the cysteine to the phenylalanine. Only CDR3 DNA is held: 42 bases, read in frame from base 1. Broader findings and caveats from the paper: The earlier analysis of 587 of the donors excluded roughly 17 rarely observed V segments, including chromosome 9 orphons, because counts were too low. V-gene and J-gene trimming of TCR beta chains was associated with a missense DCLRE1C variant in a later genetic analysis, and the association was replicated in an independent cohort. In a later analysis, HLA-associated TCR beta chains showed more clonal expansion and lower generation probabilities than non-associated chains that were equally common. Three of the identified cytomegalovirus-associated TCR beta chains were confirmed in vitro to be specific for cytomegalovirus antigens. When HLA alleles, especially DR and DQ, strongly co-occurred, attributing TCR associations to individual alleles was difficult. The only immune exposure information available for the cohort was CMV serostatus. A later genetic analysis reported fewer N-insertions in productive TCRs among donors in an Asian-associated ancestry cluster than the approximately 700-donor mean. A further reported finding was that TCR beta sequences accurately predicted the HLA-A and HLA-B alleles for most subjects in the first cohort. Correlated functional status among segregating V segments might be attributable to linkage disequilibrium, but an unknown experimental factor could not be ruled out. According to a later analysis, TCR association rates differed among HLA loci, with DRB1 alleles showing the most associated TCRs and HLA-C alleles showing the fewest. In this cohort, only TCR beta chains were sequenced, and detectable features were limited by the absence of alpha or paired-chain data. The presence/absence analyses assumed that sequencing depth was roughly uniform across donors, and that assumption may not be true. Several of the top co-occurrence clusters appeared to be linked to parvovirus B19, influenza, CMV and Epstein-Barr virus, according to a later analysis. A later analysis associated about 17,000 TCR beta sequences with specific HLA alleles at a false discovery rate of 0.05. While some public TCRs were present in many individuals, most TCR sequences turned up only very rarely across donors. Because some donors lacked HLA typing at each locus, the association tests relied only on the typed subset. The sequencing pipeline was judged likely to have produced a cluster of highly shared sequence variants as a technical artifact. Broadly in line with IMGT annotations, most TCR beta V segments showed up in productive rearrangements about 90% or about 30% of the time in an earlier analysis of several hundred of the donors. The authors suggested that the approach could potentially be extended to other disease states and immunological phenotypes. The 87-base-pair reads could not distinguish some IMGT-functional V segments, including TRBV6-2 and TRBV6-3, so those segments were excluded. In both the original and validation cohorts, the classifier was reported to diagnose cytomegalovirus status with high specificity and sensitivity. According to a later analysis, most CMV-associated TCR beta chains appeared to be HLA-restricted, and the HLA associations seemed to be driven largely by CMV exposure. The study listed approximately 150 TCR beta chains as associated with cytomegalovirus.

Libraries came from the immunoSEQ multiplex PCR assay. The multiplex PCR relied on a mix of 60 forward primers for TCR Vbeta segments and 13 reverse primers for TCR Jbeta segments. A multiplex PCR assay on genomic DNA amplified the CDR3 region of rearranged TCR beta genes. The amplified TCR beta libraries were sequenced on the Illumina HiSeq System as 87-base-pair reads. In the source study's methods: In a later analysis, roughly 80 million unique TCR beta chains were counted across the 666 repertoires, and roughly 11 million of these chains were shared by at least two donors. Raw reads were error-corrected and collapsed into unique sequences by a nearest-neighbor algorithm in which closely related sequences were merged to remove PCR and sequencing errors. V, D and J gene segments were assigned by aligning CDR3 sequences to IMGT reference sequences. For a sequence to be retained, a match of at least six nucleotides to both a V gene segment and a J gene segment was required. Rearrangements were called productive when the CDR3 lacked stop codons and stayed in frame with V and J; all others were non-productive. Following IMGT convention, CDR3 was defined as the stretch from the second conserved V-encoded cysteine to the conserved J-encoded phenylalanine. The earlier analysis of approximately 590 of the donors excluded any sequence lacking an unambiguous match to a single V gene segment. In an earlier analysis of 587 of the donors, V segments were called functional above 56.7% productive rearrangements and were called segregating when the between-donor standard deviation exceeded 5%. A statistical classification framework was built for diagnosing cytomegalovirus status from the catalog of TCR beta chain sequences. In a later analysis, V and J genes were assigned by comparing TCR nucleotide sequences against IMGT/GENE-DB human TR gene sequences. In a later analysis, CDR3 sequences and most-parsimonious VDJ recombination scenarios were assigned using the TCRdist pipeline. In a later analysis, each TCR beta chain was defined by its CDR3 amino acid sequence together with its V-gene family, and reads lacking a unique V-gene family were excluded. As a way to deal with suspected cross-contamination and a sequencing artifact, a later analysis dropped roughly 600 nucleotide sequences that were highly shared and had low generation probability. A later analysis calculated a clonal expansion index for each public chain from normalized within-repertoire ranks of inferred template counts. Generation probabilities in a later analysis came from a VDJ recombination model fitted to out-of-frame rearrangements, and those results were checked against IGoR. In a later analysis, hypergeometric tests were used to score TCR-TCR, TCR-HLA and TCR-CMV co-occurrence, with a repertoire-size bias correction applied to TCR pairs. In a later analysis, false discovery rates were estimated by permuting HLA or CMV assignments 20 times. In a later analysis, co-occurring TCRs were grouped using DBSCAN, and TCRdist sequence similarity was added for clustering within HLA-allele-positive subsets. Repertoires with fewer than 30,000 or more than 120,000 public chains, plus five repertoires with anomalous nucleotide sharing, were excluded from co-occurrence clustering. TCRdb took over this immuneACCESS table, retaining in-frame rearrangements with V and J assigned. Such tables are incomplete; in checked studies, under half of the missing clones stem from an unresolved V gene, and the remainder is unexplained. V and J calls and clone size follow that table, whereas D and trimming were derived from the DNA. Within this sample are approximately 120,000 clones, with more than 75% of them counted one time only. The ten largest account for approximately 3.8% of the sample.

In total, about 650 healthy bone marrow donors made up the cohort. Cohort members were all nominally healthy when sampled, although unrecorded immune exposures were likely present. The donor tested CMV seronegative, placing the donor among the 352 seronegative members of the cohort. Every donor gave a peripheral blood sample, and the peripheral blood mononuclear cells from that sample were used for TCR beta sequencing. Genomic DNA was extracted from the blood cell samples with the Qiagen DNeasy Blood Extraction Kit. This chain is built from TRBV13 and TRBJ1-3, and perhaps TRBD1 as D gene, on 5 matching bases. The source is a middle-aged man in good health and CMV-seronegative. Input material: PBMCs. The base sequence is TGTGCCAGCAGCTTAGGGACAGCTGGAAACACCATATATTTT. The translation is CASSLGTAGNTIYF.